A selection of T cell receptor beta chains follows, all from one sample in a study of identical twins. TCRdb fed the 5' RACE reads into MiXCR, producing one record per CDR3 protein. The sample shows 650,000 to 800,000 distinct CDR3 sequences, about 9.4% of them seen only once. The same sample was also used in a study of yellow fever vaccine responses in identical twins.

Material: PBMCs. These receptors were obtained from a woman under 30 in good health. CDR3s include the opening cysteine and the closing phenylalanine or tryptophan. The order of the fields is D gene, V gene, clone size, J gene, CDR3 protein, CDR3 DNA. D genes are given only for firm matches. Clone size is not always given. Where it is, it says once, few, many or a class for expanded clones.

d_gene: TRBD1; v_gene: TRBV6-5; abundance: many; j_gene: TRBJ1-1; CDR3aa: CASSSTGRDTEAFF; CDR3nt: TGTGCCAGCAGTTCGACAGGGAGGGACACTGAAGCTTTCTTT
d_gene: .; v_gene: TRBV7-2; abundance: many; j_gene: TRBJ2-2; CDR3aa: CASIVTGGTGELFF; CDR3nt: TGTGCCAGCATAGTCACCGGGGGCACCGGGGAGCTGTTTTTT
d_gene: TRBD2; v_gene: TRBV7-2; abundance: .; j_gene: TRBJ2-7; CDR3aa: CASSLGRGRASEQYF; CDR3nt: TGTGCCAGCAGCTTAGGCCGCGGGAGGGCTTCCGAGCAGTACTTC
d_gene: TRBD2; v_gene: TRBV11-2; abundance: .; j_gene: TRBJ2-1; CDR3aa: CASHHSGGAGNEQFF; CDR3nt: TGTGCCAGCCATCATAGCGGGGGGGCGGGGAATGAGCAGTTCTTC
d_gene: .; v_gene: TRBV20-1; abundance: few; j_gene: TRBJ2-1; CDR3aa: CSATTRNYNEQFF; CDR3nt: TGCAGTGCTACGACGAGGAACTACAATGAGCAGTTCTTC
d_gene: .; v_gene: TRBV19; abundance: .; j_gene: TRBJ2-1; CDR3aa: CASSHLGQSNNEQFF; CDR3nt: TGTGCCAGTAGTCATCTTGGACAGTCAAACAATGAGCAGTTCTTC
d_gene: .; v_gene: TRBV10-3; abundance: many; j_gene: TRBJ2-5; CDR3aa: CAISEQLQETQYF; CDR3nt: TGTGCCATCAGTGAGCAGCTCCAAGAGACCCAGTACTTC
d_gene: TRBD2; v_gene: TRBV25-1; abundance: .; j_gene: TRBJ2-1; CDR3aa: CASSEWLAGDGEQFF; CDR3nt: TGTGCCAGCAGTGAATGGTTAGCGGGAGACGGCGAGCAGTTCTTC
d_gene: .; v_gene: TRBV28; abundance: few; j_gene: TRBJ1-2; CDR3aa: CASSRQSYGYTF; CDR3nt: TGTGCCAGCAGTCGACAAAGCTATGGCTACACCTTC
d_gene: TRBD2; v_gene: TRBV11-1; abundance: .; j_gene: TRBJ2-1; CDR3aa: CASSPPPGLAGGPINEQFF; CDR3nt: TGTGCCAGCAGCCCACCCCCGGGACTAGCGGGAGGGCCAATTAATGAGCAGTTCTTC
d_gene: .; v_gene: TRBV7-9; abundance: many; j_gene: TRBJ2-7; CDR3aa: CASSLKDRYEQYF; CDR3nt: TGTGCCAGCAGCTTGAAGGACAGATACGAGCAGTACTTC
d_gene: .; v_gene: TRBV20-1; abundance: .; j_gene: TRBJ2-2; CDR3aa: CSARDYGNTGELFF; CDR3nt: TGCAGTGCTAGAGATTACGGGAACACCGGGGAGCTGTTTTTT
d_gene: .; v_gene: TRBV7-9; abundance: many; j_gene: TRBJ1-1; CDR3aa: CASRSKVPAAENTEAFF; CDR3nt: TGTGCCAGCAGGTCTAAGGTACCGGCAGCCGAGAACACTGAAGCTTTCTTT
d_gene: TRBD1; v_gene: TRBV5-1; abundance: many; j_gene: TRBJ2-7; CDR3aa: CASSLAGTGGNEQYF; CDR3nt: TGCGCCAGCAGCTTGGCCGGGACAGGGGGCAACGAGCAGTACTTC
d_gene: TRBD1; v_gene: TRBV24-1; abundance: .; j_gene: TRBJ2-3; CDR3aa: CATSSGQGAADTQYF; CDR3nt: TGTGCCACCAGCTCGGGACAGGGGGCAGCAGATACGCAGTATTTT
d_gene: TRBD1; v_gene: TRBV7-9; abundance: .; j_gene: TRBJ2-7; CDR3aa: CASSRDSRDRGSF; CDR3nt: TGTGCCAGCAGCCGCGATTCTAGGGACAGGGGGTCCTTC
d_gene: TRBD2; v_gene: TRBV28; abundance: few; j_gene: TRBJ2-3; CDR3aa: CASSSWTSGSLSAGNTQYF; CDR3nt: TGTGCCAGCAGTTCCTGGACTAGCGGGAGTCTTTCTGCGGGGAATACGCAGTATTTT
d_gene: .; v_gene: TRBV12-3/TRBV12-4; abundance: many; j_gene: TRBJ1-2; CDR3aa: CASSLQNHGYTF; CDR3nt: TGTGCCAGCAGCTTACAGAATCATGGCTACACCTTC
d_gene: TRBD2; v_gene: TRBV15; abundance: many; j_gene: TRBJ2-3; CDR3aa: CATSRTSGGADTQYF; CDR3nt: TGTGCCACCAGCAGGACTAGCGGGGGGGCAGATACGCAGTATTTT
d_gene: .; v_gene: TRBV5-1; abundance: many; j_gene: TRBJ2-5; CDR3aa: CASSHLRVETQYF; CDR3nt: TGCGCCAGCAGCCATCTAAGAGTGGAGACCCAGTACTTC
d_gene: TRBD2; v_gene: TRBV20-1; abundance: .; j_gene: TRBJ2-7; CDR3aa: CCARDGLAGANSYEQYF; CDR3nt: TGCTGTGCTAGAGATGGGCTAGCGGGGGCCAACTCCTACGAGCAGTACTTC
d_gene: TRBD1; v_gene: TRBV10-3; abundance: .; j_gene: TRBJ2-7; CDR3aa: CAISESRTGGSRYEQYF; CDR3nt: TGTGCCATCAGTGAGTCTCGGACAGGGGGCAGCAGGTACGAGCAGTACTTC
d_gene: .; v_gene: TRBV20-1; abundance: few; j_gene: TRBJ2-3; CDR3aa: CSASGGTSTDTQYF; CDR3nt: TGCAGTGCTAGTGGGGGAACTAGCACAGATACGCAGTATTTT
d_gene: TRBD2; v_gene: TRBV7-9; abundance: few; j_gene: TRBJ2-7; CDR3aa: CASGLSGGSHEQYF; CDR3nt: TGTGCCAGCGGCCTCAGCGGGGGAAGCCACGAGCAGTACTTC
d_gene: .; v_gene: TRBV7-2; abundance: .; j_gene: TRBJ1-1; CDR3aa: CASSLASMDTEAFF; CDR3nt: TGTGCCAGCAGCTTAGCCAGTATGGACACTGAAGCTTTCTTT
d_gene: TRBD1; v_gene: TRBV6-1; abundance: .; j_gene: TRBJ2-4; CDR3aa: CASSGGARAKNIQYF; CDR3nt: TGTGCCAGCTCAGGGGGCGCAAGGGCCAAAAACATTCAGTACTTC
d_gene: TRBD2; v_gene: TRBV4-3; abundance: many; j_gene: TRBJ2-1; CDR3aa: CASSQDGGSGRVRFF; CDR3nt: TGCGCCAGCAGCCAAGACGGGGGTAGCGGGAGGGTTAGGTTCTTC
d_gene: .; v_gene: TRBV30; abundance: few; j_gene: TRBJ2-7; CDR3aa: CAWRGAYEQYF; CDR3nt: TGTGCCTGGAGGGGGGCCTACGAGCAGTACTTC
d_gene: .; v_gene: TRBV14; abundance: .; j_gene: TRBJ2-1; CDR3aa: CASSHNAGSSYNEQFF; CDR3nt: TGTGCCAGCAGCCATAATGCGGGGAGCTCCTACAATGAGCAGTTCTTC
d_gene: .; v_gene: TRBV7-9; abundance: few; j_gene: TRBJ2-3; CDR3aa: CASSSGDHSTDTQYF; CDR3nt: TGTGCCAGCAGCTCAGGGGACCATTCTACAGATACGCAGTATTTT
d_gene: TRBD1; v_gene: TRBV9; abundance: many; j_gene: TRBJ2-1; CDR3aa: CASSWKTGTGVSNEQFF; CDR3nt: TGTGCCAGCAGCTGGAAAACCGGGACAGGGGTCTCCAATGAGCAGTTCTTC
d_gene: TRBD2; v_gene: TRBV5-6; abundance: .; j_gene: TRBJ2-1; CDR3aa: CASSLMRGLVGIYNEQFF; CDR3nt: TGTGCCAGCAGCTTGATGCGGGGGTTGGTCGGGATATACAATGAGCAGTTCTTC
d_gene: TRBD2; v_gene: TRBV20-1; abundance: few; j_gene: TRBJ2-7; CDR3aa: CSARGQLAGYEQYF; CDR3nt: TGCAGTGCTAGGGGACAACTAGCGGGCTACGAGCAGTACTTC
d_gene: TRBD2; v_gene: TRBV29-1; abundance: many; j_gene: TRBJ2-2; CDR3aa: CSVGLAGEGTGELFF; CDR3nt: TGCAGCGTCGGACTAGCGGGAGAGGGCACCGGGGAGCTGTTTTTT
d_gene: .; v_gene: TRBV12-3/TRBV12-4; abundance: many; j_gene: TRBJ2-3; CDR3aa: CASSSRGRDTQYF; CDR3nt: TGTGCCAGCAGCAGCCGAGGAAGGGATACGCAGTATTTT
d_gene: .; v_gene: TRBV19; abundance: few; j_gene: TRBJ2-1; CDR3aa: CASSTEHSLEQFF; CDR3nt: TGTGCCAGTAGTACGGAACATTCTCTTGAGCAGTTCTTC
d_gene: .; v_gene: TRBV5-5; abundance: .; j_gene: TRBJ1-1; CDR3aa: CASGPGAGTEAFF; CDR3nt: TGTGCCAGCGGCCCTGGGGCGGGCACTGAAGCTTTCTTT
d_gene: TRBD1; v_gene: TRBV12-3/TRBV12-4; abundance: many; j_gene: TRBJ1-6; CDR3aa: CASRSDRANSPLHF; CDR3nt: TGTGCCAGCAGATCAGACAGGGCCAATTCACCCCTCCACTTT
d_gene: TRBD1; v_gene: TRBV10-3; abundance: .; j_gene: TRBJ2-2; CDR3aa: CAIGTGTGGTGELFF; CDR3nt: TGTGCCATCGGAACCGGGACAGGGGGGACCGGGGAGCTGTTTTTT
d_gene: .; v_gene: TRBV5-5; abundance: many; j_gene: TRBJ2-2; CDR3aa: CAIPDGNTGELFF; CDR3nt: TGTGCCATTCCGGACGGGAACACCGGGGAGCTGTTTTTT
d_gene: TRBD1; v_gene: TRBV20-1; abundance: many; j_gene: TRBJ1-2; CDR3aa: CSGDSTGRTTPGYTF; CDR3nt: TGCAGTGGGGACAGCACAGGTCGGACTACCCCCGGCTACACCTTC
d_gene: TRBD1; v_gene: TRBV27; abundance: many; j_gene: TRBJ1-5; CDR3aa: CASSPWTGGNQPQHF; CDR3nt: TGTGCCAGCAGCCCGTGGACAGGCGGCAATCAGCCCCAGCATTTT
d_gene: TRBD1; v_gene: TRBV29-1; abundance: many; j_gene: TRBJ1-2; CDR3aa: CSGRTDSGGRGGYTF; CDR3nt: TGCAGCGGTCGGACTGATTCAGGGGGCAGGGGTGGCTACACCTTC
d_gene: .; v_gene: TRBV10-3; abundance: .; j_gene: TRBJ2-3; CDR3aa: CAISEVDRVVTDTQYF; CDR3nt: TGTGCCATCAGTGAAGTAGATCGGGTAGTGACAGATACGCAGTATTTT
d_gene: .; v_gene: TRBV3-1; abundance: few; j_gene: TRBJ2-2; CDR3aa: CASTEGVPGTGELFF; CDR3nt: TGTGCCAGCACAGAGGGGGTTCCTGGCACCGGGGAGCTGTTTTTT
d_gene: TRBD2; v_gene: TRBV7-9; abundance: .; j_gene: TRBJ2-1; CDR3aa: CASSSLSGSFHEQFF; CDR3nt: TGTGCCAGCAGCTCACTTAGCGGGAGTTTCCATGAGCAGTTCTTC
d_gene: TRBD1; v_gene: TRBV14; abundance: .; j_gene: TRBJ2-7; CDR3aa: CASSQDRVGGEQYF; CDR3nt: TGTGCCAGCAGCCAGGACAGGGTAGGAGGCGAGCAGTACTTC
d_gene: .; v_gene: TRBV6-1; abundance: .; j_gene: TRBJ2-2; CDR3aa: CASTLSVEDATGELFF; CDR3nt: TGTGCCAGCACATTATCAGTTGAGGACGCCACCGGGGAGCTGTTTTTT
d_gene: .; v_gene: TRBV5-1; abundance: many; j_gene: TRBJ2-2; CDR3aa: CASSLGQVNTGELFF; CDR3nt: TGCGCCAGCAGCTTGGGGCAGGTGAACACCGGGGAGCTGTTTTTT
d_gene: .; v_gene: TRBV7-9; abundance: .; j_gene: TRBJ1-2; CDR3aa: CASSLGTVSYGYTF; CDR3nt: TGTGCCAGCAGCTTAGGGACTGTTTCCTATGGCTACACCTTC
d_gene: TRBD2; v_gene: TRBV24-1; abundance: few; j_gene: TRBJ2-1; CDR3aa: CATGTGGSYNEQFF; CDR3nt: TGTGCCACTGGCACGGGGGGATCCTACAATGAGCAGTTCTTC
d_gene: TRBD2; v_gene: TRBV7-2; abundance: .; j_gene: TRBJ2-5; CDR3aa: CASSLGLAGRRQETQYF; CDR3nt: TGTGCCAGCAGCTTGGGACTAGCGGGGAGACGCCAAGAGACCCAGTACTTC